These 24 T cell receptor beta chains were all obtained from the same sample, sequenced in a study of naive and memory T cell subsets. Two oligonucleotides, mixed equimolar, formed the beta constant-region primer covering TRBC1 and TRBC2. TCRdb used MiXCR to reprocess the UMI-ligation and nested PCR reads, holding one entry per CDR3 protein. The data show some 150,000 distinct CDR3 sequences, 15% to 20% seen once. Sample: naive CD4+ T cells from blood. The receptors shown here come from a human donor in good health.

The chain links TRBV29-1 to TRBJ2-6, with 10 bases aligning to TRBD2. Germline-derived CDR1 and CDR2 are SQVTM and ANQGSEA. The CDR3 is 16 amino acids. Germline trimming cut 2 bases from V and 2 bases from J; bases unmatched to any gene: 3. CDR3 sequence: CSVESSGSTGANVLTF. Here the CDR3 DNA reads TGCAGCGTTGAATCTAGCGGGAGTACTGGGGCCAACGTCCTGACTTTC.

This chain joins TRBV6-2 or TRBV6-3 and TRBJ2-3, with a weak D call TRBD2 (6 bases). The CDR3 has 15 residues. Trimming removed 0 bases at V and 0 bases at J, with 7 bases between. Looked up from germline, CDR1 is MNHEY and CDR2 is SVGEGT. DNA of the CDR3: TGTGCCAGCAGTTACTCTGGGACTAGCACAGATACGCAGTATTTT. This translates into CASSYSGTSTDTQYF.

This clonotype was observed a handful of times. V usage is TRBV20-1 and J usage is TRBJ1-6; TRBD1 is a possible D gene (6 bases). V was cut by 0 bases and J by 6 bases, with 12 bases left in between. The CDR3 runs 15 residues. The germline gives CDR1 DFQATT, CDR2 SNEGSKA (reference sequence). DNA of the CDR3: TGCAGTGCTAGAGAGGCGAGGGGGGTTAATTCACCCCTCCACTTT. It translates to CSAREARGVNSPLHF.

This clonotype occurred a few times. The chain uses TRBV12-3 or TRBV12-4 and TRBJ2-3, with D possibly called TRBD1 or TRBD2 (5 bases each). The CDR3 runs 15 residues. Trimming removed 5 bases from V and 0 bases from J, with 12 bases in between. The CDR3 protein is CASSGGRSSTDTQYF. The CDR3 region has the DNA TGTGCCAGCAGTGGGGGACGGAGTAGCACAGATACGCAGTATTTT.

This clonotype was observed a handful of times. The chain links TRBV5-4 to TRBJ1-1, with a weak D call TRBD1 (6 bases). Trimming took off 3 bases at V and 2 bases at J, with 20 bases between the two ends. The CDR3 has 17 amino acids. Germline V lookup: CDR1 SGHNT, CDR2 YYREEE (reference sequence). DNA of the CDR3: TGTGCCAGCAGCTCTCCCCCCCGGGGGGCGATTAACACTGAAGCTTTCTTT. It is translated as CASSSPPRGAINTEAFF.

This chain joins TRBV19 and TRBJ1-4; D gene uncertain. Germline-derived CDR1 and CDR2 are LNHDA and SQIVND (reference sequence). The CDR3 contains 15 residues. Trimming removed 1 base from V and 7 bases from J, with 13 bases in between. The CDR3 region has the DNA TGTGCCAGTAGTATAGTGAGTCCGAGCGGTGAAAAACTGTTTTTT. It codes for CASSIVSPSGEKLFF.

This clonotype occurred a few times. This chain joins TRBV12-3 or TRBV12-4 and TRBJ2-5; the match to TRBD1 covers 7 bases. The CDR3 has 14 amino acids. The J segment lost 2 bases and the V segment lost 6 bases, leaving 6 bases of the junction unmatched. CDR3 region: CASSHDRVQETQYF. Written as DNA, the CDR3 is TGTGCCAGCAGCCACGACAGGGTTCAAGAGACCCAGTACTTC.

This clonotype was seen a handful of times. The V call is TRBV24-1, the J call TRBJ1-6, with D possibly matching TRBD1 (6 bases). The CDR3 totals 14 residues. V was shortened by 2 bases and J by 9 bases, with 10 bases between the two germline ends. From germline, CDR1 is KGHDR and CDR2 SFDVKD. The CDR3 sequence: CATSDYRDGSPLHF. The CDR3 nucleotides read TGTGCCACCAGTGATTACAGGGATGGTTCACCCCTCCACTTT.

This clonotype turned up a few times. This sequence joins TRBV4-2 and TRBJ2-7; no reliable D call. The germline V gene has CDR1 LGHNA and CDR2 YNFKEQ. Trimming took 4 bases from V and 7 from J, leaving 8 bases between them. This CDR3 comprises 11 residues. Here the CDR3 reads CASSRTAEQYF. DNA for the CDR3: TGTGCCAGCAGCCGTACGGCTGAGCAGTACTTC.

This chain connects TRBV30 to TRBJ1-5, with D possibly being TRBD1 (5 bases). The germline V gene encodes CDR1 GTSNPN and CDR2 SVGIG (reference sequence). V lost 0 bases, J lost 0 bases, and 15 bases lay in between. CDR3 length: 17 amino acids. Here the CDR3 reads CAWSVSGTTDSNQPQHF. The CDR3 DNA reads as TGTGCCTGGAGTGTCTCGGGGACTACCGATAGCAATCAGCCCCAGCATTTT.

CDR3 protein: CSAQLAGGDEQFF. The CDR3 DNA reads TGCAGTGCTCAGCTGGCGGGTGGTGATGAGCAGTTCTTC. The chain combines TRBV20-1 with TRBJ2-1, with D perhaps matching TRBD2 (5 bases). Germline V gene data show CDR1 as DFQATT and CDR2 as SNEGSKA (reference sequence). This CDR3 comprises 13 residues. Trimming stripped 5 bases from V and 8 bases from J, with 16 bases between.

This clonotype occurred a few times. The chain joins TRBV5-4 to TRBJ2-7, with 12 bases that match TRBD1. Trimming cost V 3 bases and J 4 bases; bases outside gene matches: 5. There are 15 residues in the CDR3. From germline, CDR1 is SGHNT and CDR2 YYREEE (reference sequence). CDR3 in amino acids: CASSSGGQGAYEQYF. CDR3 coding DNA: TGTGCCAGCAGCTCGGGGGGACAGGGGGCTTACGAGCAGTACTTC.

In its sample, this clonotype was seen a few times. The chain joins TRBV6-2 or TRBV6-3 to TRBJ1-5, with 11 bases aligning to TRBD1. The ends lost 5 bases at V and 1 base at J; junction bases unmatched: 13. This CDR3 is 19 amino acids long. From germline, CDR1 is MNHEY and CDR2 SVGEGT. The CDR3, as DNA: TGTGCCAGCAGTAACTGGGACAGGGGGTCCTTAACCAGCAATCAGCCCCAGCATTTT. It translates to CASSNWDRGSLTSNQPQHF.

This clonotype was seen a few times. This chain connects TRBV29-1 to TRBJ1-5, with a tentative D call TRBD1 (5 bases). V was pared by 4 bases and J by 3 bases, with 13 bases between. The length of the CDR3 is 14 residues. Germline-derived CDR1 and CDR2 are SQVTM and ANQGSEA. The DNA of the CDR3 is TGCAGCGTTGGCGGCCAGGGCGACAATCAGCCCCAGCATTTT. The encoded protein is CSVGGQGDNQPQHF. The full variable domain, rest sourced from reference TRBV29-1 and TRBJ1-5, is SAVISQKPSRDICQRGTSLTIQCQVDSQVTMMFWYRQQPGQSLTLIATANQGSEATYESGFVIDKFPISRPNLTFSTLTVSNMSPEDSSIYLCSVGGQGDNQPQHFGDGTRLSIL.

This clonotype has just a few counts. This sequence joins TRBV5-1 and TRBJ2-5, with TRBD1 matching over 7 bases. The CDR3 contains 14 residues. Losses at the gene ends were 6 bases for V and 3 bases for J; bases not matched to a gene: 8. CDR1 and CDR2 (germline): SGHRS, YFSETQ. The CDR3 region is CASKRGREEETQYF. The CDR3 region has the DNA TGCGCCAGCAAAAGGGGGCGCGAAGAAGAGACCCAGTACTTC.

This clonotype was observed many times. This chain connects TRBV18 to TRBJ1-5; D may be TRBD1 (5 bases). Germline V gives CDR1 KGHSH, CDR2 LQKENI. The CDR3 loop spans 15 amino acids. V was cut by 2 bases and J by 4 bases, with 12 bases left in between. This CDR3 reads CASSPTSSGNQPQHF. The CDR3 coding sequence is TGTGCCAGCTCACCAACAAGCTCAGGGAATCAGCCCCAGCATTTT.

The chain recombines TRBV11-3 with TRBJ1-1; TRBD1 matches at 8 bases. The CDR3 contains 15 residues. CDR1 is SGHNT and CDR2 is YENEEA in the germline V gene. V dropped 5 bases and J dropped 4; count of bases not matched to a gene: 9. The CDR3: CASSLRRQGATEAFF. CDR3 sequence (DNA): TGTGCCAGCAGCCTCCGTCGGCAGGGGGCCACTGAAGCTTTCTTT.

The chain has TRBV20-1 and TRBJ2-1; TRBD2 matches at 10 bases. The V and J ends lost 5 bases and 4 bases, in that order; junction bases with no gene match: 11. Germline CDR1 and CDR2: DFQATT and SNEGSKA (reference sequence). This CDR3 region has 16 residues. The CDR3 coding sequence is TGCAGTGCTCCTTCCTATAGCGGGAGGTCGTACAATGAGCAGTTCTTC. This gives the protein CSAPSYSGRSYNEQFF.

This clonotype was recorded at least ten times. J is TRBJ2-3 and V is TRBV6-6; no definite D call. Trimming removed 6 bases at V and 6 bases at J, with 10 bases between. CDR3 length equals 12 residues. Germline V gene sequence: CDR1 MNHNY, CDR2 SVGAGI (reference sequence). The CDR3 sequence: CASSPVGDTQYF. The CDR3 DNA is TGTGCCAGCAGCCCTGTAGGGGATACGCAGTATTTT.

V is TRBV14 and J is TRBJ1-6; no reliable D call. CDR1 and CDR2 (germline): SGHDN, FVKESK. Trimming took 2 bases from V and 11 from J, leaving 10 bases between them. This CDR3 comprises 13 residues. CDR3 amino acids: CASSQSLIPPLHF. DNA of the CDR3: TGTGCCAGCAGCCAATCCTTAATTCCACCCCTCCACTTT.

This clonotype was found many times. CDR3 DNA sequence: TGCAGCGTCCAACAGGGAATTAGCGCCACTGAAGCTTTCTTT. Its protein is CSVQQGISATEAFF. The genes are TRBV29-1 and TRBJ1-1; D possibly corresponds to TRBD1 (6 bases). This CDR3 spans 14 amino acids. In germline, CDR1 is SQVTM, CDR2 ANQGSEA. V was clipped by 6 bases and J by 4 bases, with 18 bases between them.

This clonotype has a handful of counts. CDR3 sequence: CASAYSNGASGQETQYF. Written as DNA, the CDR3 is TGTGCCAGCGCCTACTCGAATGGGGCTAGCGGGCAAGAGACCCAGTACTTC. The gene calls are TRBV6-5 and TRBJ2-5, with TRBD2 identical over 8 bases. V was pared by 8 bases and J by 2 bases, with 16 bases of the junction left unmatched. Germline V CDR1 and CDR2: MNHEY, SVGAGI. The CDR3 extends over 17 amino acids.

In DNA, the CDR3 is TGTGCCAGCGAATACAGGAGGCAAGAGACCCAGTACTTC. As protein: CASEYRRQETQYF. The rearrangement joins TRBV2 to TRBJ2-5; D tentatively fits TRBD1 or TRBD2 (5 bases each). The V end lost 8 bases, the J end lost 2 bases, and 12 bases lay between the germline ends. The CDR3 runs to 13 residues. Germline CDR1 and CDR2: SNHLY and FYNNEI.

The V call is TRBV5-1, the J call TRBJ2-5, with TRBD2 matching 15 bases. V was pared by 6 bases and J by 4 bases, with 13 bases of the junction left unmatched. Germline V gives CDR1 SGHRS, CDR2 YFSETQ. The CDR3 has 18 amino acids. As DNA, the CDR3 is TGCGCCAGCATCCTCGGGACTAGCGGGAGGCCCGCCGCAGAGACCCAGTACTTC. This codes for CASILGTSGRPAAETQYF.